These T cell receptor beta chains were read from a single sample in a study of blood T cell repertoires in COVID-19. Clones were sequenced by immunoSEQ multiplex PCR, and TCRdb holds only the in-frame ones, with some missing. The sample shows approximately 170,000 clones, approximately 80% of them seen only once. Sequenced sample: PBMCs or T cells enriched from blood (not recorded which). These receptors came from a woman aged 45-65 years who had recovered from COVID-19. Each CDR3 is given with its conserved first and last residue. A D gene is named only where the DNA matches it firmly. Clone size is shown for a subset of rows, as once, few, many or a class of expanded clone.

abundance: .
j_gene: TRBJ1-5
d_gene: .
v_gene: TRBV2
CDR3aa: CASSPPFNQPQHF
CDR3nt: TGTGCCAGCAGCCCCCCGTTTAATCAGCCCCAGCATTTT

abundance: .
j_gene: TRBJ1-4
d_gene: TRBD1
v_gene: TRBV6-5
CDR3aa: CASSYSGTGHFEKLFF
CDR3nt: TGTGCCAGCAGTTACTCCGGGACAGGGCATTTCGAAAAACTGTTTTTT

abundance: many
j_gene: TRBJ2-7
d_gene: .
v_gene: TRBV4-2
CDR3aa: CASSQDLLARSEQYF
CDR3nt: TGTGCCAGCAGCCAAGATTTACTAGCCCGCAGCGAGCAGTACTTC

abundance: .
j_gene: TRBJ2-5
d_gene: .
v_gene: TRBV6-5
CDR3aa: CASTPPRILQETQYF
CDR3nt: TGTGCCAGCACCCCCCCTAGAATCCTCCAAGAGACCCAGTACTTC

abundance: .
j_gene: TRBJ1-1
d_gene: TRBD1
v_gene: TRBV9
CDR3aa: CASGGQGMGTEAFF
CDR3nt: TGTGCCAGCGGAGGACAGGGAATGGGCACTGAAGCTTTCTTT

abundance: once
j_gene: TRBJ1-1
d_gene: .
v_gene: TRBV29-1
CDR3aa: CSVISRGRMNTEAFF
CDR3nt: TGCAGCGTTATATCCAGGGGAAGGATGAACACTGAAGCTTTCTTT

abundance: .
j_gene: TRBJ1-3
d_gene: .
v_gene: TRBV7-9
CDR3aa: CASSPPMAVSGNTIYF
CDR3nt: TGTGCCAGCAGTCCACCCATGGCGGTCTCTGGAAACACCATATATTTT

abundance: .
j_gene: TRBJ2-5
d_gene: TRBD1
v_gene: TRBV3-1/TRBV3-2
CDR3aa: CASSPPGQGQETQYF
CDR3nt: TGTGCCAGCAGCCCCCCGGGACAGGGACAAGAGACCCAGTACTTC

abundance: .
j_gene: TRBJ1-2
d_gene: .
v_gene: TRBV4-1
CDR3aa: CASSPAGGRGSYGYTF
CDR3nt: TGCGCCAGCAGCCCGGCGGGGGGCCGGGGCTCCTATGGCTACACCTTC

abundance: .
j_gene: TRBJ1-2
d_gene: TRBD1
v_gene: TRBV4-2
CDR3aa: CASSQGGQGVGYTF
CDR3nt: TGTGCCAGCAGCCAAGGGGGACAGGGGGTTGGCTACACCTTC

abundance: .
j_gene: TRBJ1-4
d_gene: TRBD1
v_gene: TRBV5-1
CDR3aa: CASSLLTGSKLFF
CDR3nt: TGCGCCAGCAGCTTACTGACAGGGTCAAAACTGTTTTTT

abundance: .
j_gene: TRBJ2-4
d_gene: .
v_gene: TRBV11-3
CDR3aa: CASPKRRHIQYF
CDR3nt: TGTGCCAGCCCCAAGAGGAGGCACATTCAGTACTTC

abundance: .
j_gene: TRBJ2-1
d_gene: .
v_gene: TRBV27
CDR3aa: CASSSGGHNEQFF
CDR3nt: TGTGCCAGCAGTTCCGGGGGTCACAATGAGCAGTTCTTC

abundance: .
j_gene: TRBJ1-1
d_gene: .
v_gene: TRBV7-2
CDR3aa: CASSDTGISGAFF
CDR3nt: TGTGCCAGCAGCGACACCGGGATCTCGGGAGCTTTCTTT

abundance: .
j_gene: TRBJ1-3
d_gene: .
v_gene: TRBV28
CDR3aa: CASSLQGTFSGNTIYF
CDR3nt: TGTGCCAGCAGTTTACAGGGAACCTTCTCTGGAAACACCATATATTTT

abundance: .
j_gene: TRBJ2-3
d_gene: TRBD2
v_gene: TRBV11-3
CDR3aa: CASSLQGLGTDTQYF
CDR3nt: TGTGCCAGCAGCTTACAGGGACTAGGGACAGATACGCAGTATTTT

abundance: .
j_gene: TRBJ1-2
d_gene: .
v_gene: TRBV2
CDR3aa: CASSVTGSEGYTF
CDR3nt: TGTGCCAGCAGTGTGACAGGCTCTGAGGGCTACACCTTC

abundance: once
j_gene: TRBJ1-2
d_gene: .
v_gene: TRBV4-3
CDR3aa: CASSQDDQGSYGYTF
CDR3nt: TGCGCCAGCAGCCAAGATGACCAGGGGAGCTATGGCTACACCTTC

abundance: .
j_gene: TRBJ1-1
d_gene: .
v_gene: TRBV14
CDR3aa: CASSLRQTEAFF
CDR3nt: TGTGCCAGCAGCCTGAGACAGACTGAAGCTTTCTTT

abundance: .
j_gene: TRBJ1-1
d_gene: .
v_gene: TRBV5-1
CDR3aa: CASSITLNTEAFF
CDR3nt: TGCGCCAGCAGCATTACACTGAACACTGAAGCTTTCTTT

abundance: .
j_gene: TRBJ2-1
d_gene: TRBD2
v_gene: TRBV28
CDR3aa: CASRPSPPMSSGMNEQFF
CDR3nt: TGTGCCAGCAGACCTTCCCCCCCTATGTCTAGCGGGATGAATGAGCAGTTCTTC

abundance: .
j_gene: TRBJ2-2
d_gene: .
v_gene: TRBV9
CDR3aa: CASCPDYTTGELFF
CDR3nt: TGTGCCAGCTGCCCGGACTACACCACCGGGGAGCTGTTTTTT

abundance: .
j_gene: TRBJ2-5
d_gene: TRBD1
v_gene: TRBV27
CDR3aa: CASSSTGVRETQYF
CDR3nt: TGTGCCAGCAGTTCGACAGGGGTTCGGGAGACCCAGTACTTC

abundance: .
j_gene: TRBJ2-1
d_gene: .
v_gene: TRBV5-4
CDR3aa: CASSLAGNEQFF
CDR3nt: TGTGCCAGCAGCTTGGCCGGCAATGAGCAGTTCTTC

abundance: .
j_gene: TRBJ2-2
d_gene: .
v_gene: TRBV27
CDR3aa: CASSLAGARTGELFF
CDR3nt: TGTGCCAGCAGTTTAGCGGGGGCCCGCACCGGGGAGCTGTTTTTT

abundance: .
j_gene: TRBJ1-2
d_gene: .
v_gene: TRBV5-5
CDR3aa: CASTPFSGARGQGYTF
CDR3nt: TGTGCCAGCACCCCCTTCTCCGGGGCCAGGGGCCAGGGCTACACCTTC

abundance: few
j_gene: TRBJ2-6
d_gene: .
v_gene: TRBV6-5
CDR3aa: CASSRGSGANVLTF
CDR3nt: TGTGCCAGCAGCAGGGGTAGCGGGGCCAACGTCCTGACTTTC

abundance: many
j_gene: TRBJ1-5
d_gene: .
v_gene: TRBV5-5
CDR3aa: CASSLAVGNQPQHF
CDR3nt: TGTGCCAGCAGCTTGGCGGTGGGCAATCAGCCCCAGCATTTT

abundance: .
j_gene: TRBJ1-2
d_gene: .
v_gene: TRBV20-1
CDR3aa: CSASRQGSGYTF
CDR3nt: TGCAGTGCTAGTCGGCAGGGTAGTGGCTACACCTTC

abundance: .
j_gene: TRBJ1-5
d_gene: .
v_gene: TRBV6-2/TRBV6-3
CDR3aa: CASSSPPQNSNQPQHF
CDR3nt: TGTGCCAGCAGTTCCCCACCACAGAATAGCAATCAGCCCCAGCATTTT

abundance: .
j_gene: TRBJ1-3
d_gene: .
v_gene: TRBV6-5
CDR3aa: CASRAGVGNTIYF
CDR3nt: TGTGCCAGCAGGGCAGGGGTCGGAAACACCATATATTTT

abundance: .
j_gene: TRBJ1-1
d_gene: TRBD1
v_gene: TRBV28
CDR3aa: CASSSNRGPTEAFF
CDR3nt: TGTGCCAGCAGCTCCAACAGGGGGCCCACTGAAGCTTTCTTT

abundance: .
j_gene: TRBJ2-4
d_gene: TRBD1
v_gene: TRBV18
CDR3aa: CASSRAGTGENIQYF
CDR3nt: TGTGCCAGCTCACGCGCCGGGACAGGGGAAAACATTCAGTACTTC

abundance: .
j_gene: TRBJ1-5
d_gene: TRBD1
v_gene: TRBV19
CDR3aa: CASSIGRDSRPQPQHF
CDR3nt: TGTGCCAGTAGTATAGGGCGGGACAGTCGGCCACAGCCCCAGCATTTT

abundance: .
j_gene: TRBJ1-5
d_gene: .
v_gene: TRBV6-2/TRBV6-3
CDR3aa: CASSTPPNQPQHF
CDR3nt: TGTGCCAGCAGCACACCCCCCAATCAGCCCCAGCATTTT

abundance: .
j_gene: TRBJ1-1
d_gene: TRBD1
v_gene: TRBV7-9
CDR3aa: CASSSRGVMNTEAFF
CDR3nt: TGTGCCAGCAGTTCCAGGGGGGTCATGAACACTGAAGCTTTCTTT

abundance: .
j_gene: TRBJ1-2
d_gene: .
v_gene: TRBV20-1
CDR3aa: CSASLPGFYGYTF
CDR3nt: TGCAGTGCTAGTCTCCCCGGGTTCTATGGCTACACCTTC

abundance: .
j_gene: TRBJ2-7
d_gene: .
v_gene: TRBV10-3
CDR3aa: CATNWGALSGNEQYF
CDR3nt: TGTGCCACTAATTGGGGAGCCCTCTCGGGGAACGAGCAGTACTTC

abundance: .
j_gene: TRBJ1-1
d_gene: .
v_gene: TRBV27
CDR3aa: CASMRTPYTEAFF
CDR3nt: TGTGCCAGCATGAGGACACCCTACACTGAAGCTTTCTTT